Sequencing of this TCR beta chain was carried out in a study of blood T cell repertoires in COVID-19. At the level of the study: Samples came from the United States, Italy and Spain, spanning acute and convalescent COVID-19. PBMCs, B-cell-depleted T cells, or T cells were the source of the cDNA or gDNA that made up the material.

Looked up from germline, CDR1 is LGHNA and CDR2 is YSLEER. J gave up 3 bases and V 4 bases, and 3 bases lay outside the gene matches. This CDR3 is built from 14 residues. Original analysis: Scientists estimated how many nucleated cells there were by amplifying reference gene primers. Using immunoSEQ multiplex PCR, the repertoire was profiled, and TCRdb retains in-frame clones only, with some absent. That table is the source of V, J and clone size, and D and trimming were worked out from the DNA. This table holds just over 650,000 clones, about 87% found once. The chain links TRBV4-3 to TRBJ1-3; the match to TRBD1 covers 7 bases. Sequenced sample: peripheral blood. This receptor was taken from a woman aged 18-35 years with acute or convalescent COVID-19. The CDR3 nucleotides are TGCGCCAGCAGCCTAGGGGGCGGTGGAAACACCATATATTTT. Translating it yields CASSLGGGGNTIYF.